This T cell receptor beta chain was sequenced during a study of blood T cells in healthy people across ages. Sample-barcoded 5' priming and a J-beta primer mix drove a second PCR of roughly 6 to 12 cycles. Each of the samples gave a minimum of 3 million paired-end reads that contained CDR3. TCRdb processed the 5' RACE reads anew with MiXCR; each CDR3 protein has one entry. The data contain 700,000 to 950,000 distinct CDR3 sequences, nearly 60% of them singletons. Of note for this clonotype: Its specificity is unknown.

Study observations and caveats: Across the age range, TCR beta diversity per million T cells fell in a roughly linear way.

Germline loops: CDR1 SEHNR, CDR2 FQNEAQ (reference sequence). Trimming took 2 bases from V and 2 from J, leaving 15 bases between them. The CDR3 sequence is 17 residues long. This sequence joins TRBV7-9 and TRBJ1-4; no clear D gene. Sequencing was performed on blood. The receptor was derived from a man aged 25 to 45 in good health. CDR3 DNA sequence: TGTGCCAGCAGCTTACAGATTAACGCAAGGACTAATGAAAAACTGTTTTTT. Its protein product is CASSLQINARTNEKLFF.